This entry concerns a single T cell receptor (beta chain). It has no known antigen specificity. No quality values exist for individual bases; no much larger clone is one base distant. These data come from a study of CD4 T cell repertoires in COVID-19 (dated by TCRdb to about 2021). For context, the study as a whole: To analyze cross-reactivity, the CFSE-low cells were expanded with IL-2 for less than eleven days and then labeled again and restimulated with spike proteins from other coronaviruses. The study characterized naturally processed CD4+ T cell responses to SARS-CoV-2 spike and nucleoprotein in COVID-19-recovered individuals, using TCR Vbeta sequencing to assess clonal composition. In three recovered individuals, the TCR Vbeta repertoire of SARS-CoV-2-reactive T cells was analyzed at the subset level.

Memory T cell samples that were not cultured were sequenced immediately after ex vivo isolation. From peripheral blood mononuclear cells, the researchers isolated CD4+ total memory, central memory, effector memory and circulating T follicular helper cells. Study-wide conclusions, independent of this receptor: Several of the most expanded SARS-CoV-2-reactive clonotypes were found to be shared between two or all three memory subsets, suggesting intraclonal diversification. Between roughly 6.5 and 25% of SARS-CoV-2 clonotypes were also found in SARS-CoV and/or HKU1 spike-stimulated secondary cultures, consistent with cross-reactivity.

The germline V gene supplies CDR1 SGHTS and CDR2 YDEGEE. The CDR3 sequence holds 15 residues, the cysteine and phenylalanine included. The DNA shown is the 45-base CDR3, in frame from base 1. Germline trimming amounts to 2 bases on V and 4 bases on J, with 4 as the count of junction bases outside the gene matches. Library preparation was by the immunoSEQ multiplex PCR assay. From the authors' description of their analysis: Repertoire overlap between subsets was quantified using the Chao-Jaccard similarity index and counts of shared clonotypes. TCRdb took over this immuneACCESS table, retaining in-frame rearrangements with V and J assigned. Such tables are incomplete; in checked studies, under half of the missing clones stem from an unresolved V gene, and the remainder is unexplained. The V and J calls and the clone size are those of that table, but D and trimming were determined from the DNA. The sample table records 20,000 to 30,000 clones; approximately 93% of these occur just once. The ten largest clones take up about 0.7% of the sample.

Sequenced here: circulating follicular helper CD4+ T cells (cTfh) from blood, sampled before the COVID-19 pandemic. This sample's cell subset or site label indicates: circulating T follicular helper cells. The clonotype originates from a human donor who had COVID-19. In this chain, TRBV5-8 is recombined with TRBJ2-3; the junction holds 10 bases that match TRBD1. This receptor carries the CDR3 CASSLGTGDADTQYF. The DNA sequence follows: TGTGCCAGCAGCTTAGGGACAGGGGACGCAGATACGCAGTATTTT. Reference TRBV5-8 and TRBJ2-3 proteins supply the regions before and after the CDR3; the full variable domain is: EAGVTQSPTHLIKTRGQQATLRCSPISGHTSVYWYQQALGLGLQFLLWYDEGEERNRGNFPPRFSGRQFPNYSSELNVNALELEDSALYLCASSLGTGDADTQYFGPGTRLTVL.